These 22 T cell receptor beta chains were all obtained from the same sample, sequenced in a study of blood T cells in healthy people across ages. Together with a sample-barcoded 5' primer, a J-beta primer mix was included in a second PCR lasting about 6 to 11 cycles. TCRdb redid the calling of the 5' RACE reads with MiXCR, one entry per CDR3 protein. The data contain 850,000 to 1,100,000 distinct CDR3 sequences, 35% to 40% of them singletons. Sequenced input: blood. The receptors come from a man aged 18 to 29 in good health.

This clonotype was detected a few times. The V gene is TRBV4-2, the J gene TRBJ2-7, with 9 bases lining up with TRBD2. The CDR3 is 15 residues long. J lost 4 bases, V lost 5 bases, and 9 bases had no gene match. Per the germline V gene, CDR1 is LGHNA and CDR2 is YNFKEQ. The CDR3 sequence is CASSSEAGGLYEQYF. CDR3 nucleotides: TGTGCCAGCAGCTCGGAAGCGGGGGGATTATACGAGCAGTACTTC.

This clonotype has ten or more counts. V usage is TRBV15 and J usage is TRBJ2-3; D is uncertain. V dropped 3 bases and J dropped 5 bases, with 6 bases sitting between them. CDR1 is LNHNV, CDR2 YYDKDF, per germline (reference sequence). This CDR3 has 12 residues. In DNA, the CDR3 is TGTGCCACCAGCAGGGATCAAGATACGCAGTATTTT. This gives the protein CATSRDQDTQYF.

The chain employs TRBV27 and TRBJ2-3; 10 bases fit TRBD2. Germline V gene sequence: CDR1 MNHEY, CDR2 SMNVEV (reference sequence). V lost 2 bases and J lost 1; bases outside the gene matches: 12. The CDR3 runs to 19 residues. CDR3 in DNA: TGTGCCAGCAGTTTAAAAGCGGGGGGGCGGTTTTTTGGCACAGATACGCAGTATTTT. Its translation: CASSLKAGGRFFGTDTQYF.

The count of this clonotype is one. The V and J genes are TRBV7-2 and TRBJ2-7; the D gene is possibly TRBD2 (6 bases). V lost 0 bases to trimming and J lost 0 bases, with 9 bases between them. The CDR3 sequence is 15 residues long. Germline loops: CDR1 SGHTA, CDR2 FQGNSA. CDR3 amino acids: CASSLAREYSYEQYF. Here the CDR3 DNA reads TGTGCCAGCAGCTTAGCCCGGGAGTACTCCTACGAGCAGTACTTC. Looking up the rest from reference TRBV7-2 and TRBJ2-7 gives the full variable domain: GAGVSQSPSNKVTEKGKDVELRCDPISGHTALYWYRQSLGQGLEFLIYFQGNSAPDKSGLPSDRFSAERTGGSVSTLTIQRTQQEDSAVYLCASSLAREYSYEQYFGPGTRLTVT.

The rearrangement links TRBV20-1 to TRBJ2-1; 7 bases line up with TRBD2. Germline CDR1 is DFQATT and CDR2 is SNEGSKA (reference sequence). This CDR3 is built from 14 residues. V shed 5 bases and J 6 bases; nucleotides not matched to a gene: 10. The CDR3 bases are TGCAGTGCTGACTGGGGGGGAAATGGCAATGAGCAGTTCTTC. It codes for CSADWGGNGNEQFF.

This clonotype was detected a few times. This chain joins TRBV27 and TRBJ2-5; D is unclear. Germline lookup yields CDR1 MNHEY and CDR2 SMNVEV (reference sequence). The CDR3 consists of 13 residues. Trimming stripped 3 bases from V and 5 bases from J, with 10 bases between. CDR3 in DNA: TGTGCCAGCAGTTTTTCCATAGGGGAGACCCAGTACTTC. It translates to CASSFSIGETQYF.

This sequence joins TRBV6-5 and TRBJ2-3; D is undetermined. V was cut by 5 bases and J by 0 bases, with 9 bases left in between. This CDR3 region has 14 residues. Germline CDR1 is MNHEY and CDR2 is SVGAGI. The DNA for the CDR3 is TGTGCCAGCAGTACAAGGCGGAGCACAGATACGCAGTATTTT. This gives the protein CASSTRRSTDTQYF.

A few counts support this clonotype. The rearrangement uses TRBV5-1 and TRBJ1-2, with 7 bases fitting TRBD1. Trimming removed 4 bases from V and 2 bases from J; junction bases left unmatched: 5. The CDR3 extends over 14 amino acids. Germline CDR1 reads SGHRS; CDR2 reads YFSETQ. The CDR3 loop reads CASSPRGMNYGYTF. Here the CDR3 DNA reads TGCGCCAGCAGCCCCAGGGGGATGAACTATGGCTACACCTTC.

This clonotype has just a few counts. The V call is TRBV11-2, the J call TRBJ2-5; D is ambiguous. CDR3 length: 14 amino acids. V was shortened by 3 bases and J by 5 bases, with 13 bases between the two germline ends. Germline CDR1 is SGHAT and CDR2 is FQNNGV. The CDR3 coding sequence is TGTGCCAGCAGCTTCTCAGCGAGCTCGGAGACCCAGTACTTC. Translated: CASSFSASSETQYF.

This clonotype has a count of ten or more. This chain joins TRBV27 and TRBJ1-1; tentative D call: TRBD1 (5 bases). The germline V gene has CDR1 MNHEY and CDR2 SMNVEV (reference sequence). Trimming took 5 bases from V and 1 from J, leaving 11 bases between them. The CDR3 spans 14 residues. The CDR3, as DNA: TGTGCCAGCAGTATCCTAACAGGGAACACTGAAGCTTTCTTT. It encodes CASSILTGNTEAFF.

The CDR3 DNA follows: TGTGCCAGCAGTTTGGAGTGGTACAGGGGTTGGGATGGCTACACCTTC. Its translation: CASSLEWYRGWDGYTF. This sequence joins TRBV28 and TRBJ1-2; TRBD1 agrees at 7 bases. V dropped 3 bases and J dropped 6; count of bases not matched to a gene: 13. The CDR3 has 16 residues. CDR1 and CDR2 from the germline V gene are MDHEN and SYDVKM.

The V and J genes are TRBV20-1 and TRBJ2-7; TRBD1 or TRBD2 may be the D gene (6 bases each). The closer fit of TRBJ2-5 to the DNA end suggests the J call may be wrong. CDR3 length: 17 residues. Germline CDR1 reads DFQATT; CDR2 reads SNEGSKA (reference sequence). The CDR3 loop is CSARDLGGGGSFETQYF. As DNA, the CDR3 is TGCAGTGCTAGAGATCTTGGGGGCGGAGGGTCTTTTGAGACCCAGTACTTC.

This clonotype was observed a handful of times. The V gene is TRBV28, the J gene TRBJ2-2, with D possibly matching TRBD2 (5 bases). Germline values: CDR1 MDHEN, CDR2 SYDVKM. Trimming took 4 bases from V and 4 from J, leaving 10 bases between them. The CDR3 runs to 14 residues. The CDR3 spells CASSSGYGTGELFF. DNA of the CDR3: TGTGCCAGCAGTTCGGGGTATGGCACCGGGGAGCTGTTTTTT.

Here the CDR3 reads CASSPRDRDWGYTF. CDR3 DNA: TGTGCCAGCAGTCCCCGGGACAGGGATTGGGGCTACACCTTC. The V and J genes are TRBV28 and TRBJ1-2, with TRBD1 identical over 9 bases. This CDR3 spans 14 amino acids. The trim removed 5 bases at V and 8 bases at J, leaving 9 bases unmatched. Per the germline V gene, CDR1 is MDHEN and CDR2 is SYDVKM.

J is TRBJ1-2 and V is TRBV7-9; D gene ambiguous. The CDR3 is made up of 14 amino acids. Looked up from germline, CDR1 is SEHNR and CDR2 is FQNEAQ (reference sequence). The V end lost 5 bases, the J end lost 5 bases, and 15 bases lay between the germline ends. The CDR3 nucleotides are TGTGCCAGCAGCCCCAGAGGACGGTTTTATGGCTACACCTTC. Protein: CASSPRGRFYGYTF.

This clonotype was found a few times. This chain joins TRBV15 and TRBJ2-3; TRBD2 aligns across 7 bases. V lost 3 bases to trimming and J lost 1 base; unmatched junction nucleotides: 13. CDR3 size: 18 residues. From germline, CDR1 is LNHNV and CDR2 YYDKDF (reference sequence). This CDR3 reads CATSSSGTNLRGTDTQYF. CDR3 sequence (DNA): TGTGCCACCAGCAGTTCCGGGACTAATCTTCGGGGCACAGATACGCAGTATTTT.

The rearrangement links TRBV7-9 to TRBJ1-6; no firm D call. Trimming cost V 1 base and J 6 bases, with 13 bases left between them. CDR3 length: 16 amino acids. Germline lookup yields CDR1 SEHNR and CDR2 FQNEAQ (reference sequence). The CDR3, as DNA: TGTGCCAGCAGCTTAGTTCCCGGGATGGGTAATTCACCCCTCCACTTT. As protein: CASSLVPGMGNSPLHF.

This rearrangement joins TRBV4-3 to TRBJ2-2; 8 positions match TRBD1. The CDR3 is made up of 16 amino acids. CDR1 LGHNA and CDR2 YSLEER come from the germline V gene. Trimming at V came to 4 bases and at J to 6 bases, leaving 10 bases not matched to a gene. CDR3 in amino acids: CASSPETGGLAGELFF. In nucleotides, the CDR3 is TGCGCCAGCAGCCCCGAAACAGGGGGATTGGCCGGGGAGCTGTTTTTT.

The chain is built from TRBV4-2 and TRBJ1-2; TRBD1 is a possible D gene (5 bases). The CDR3 runs to 17 residues. CDR1 is LGHNA, CDR2 YNFKEQ, per germline. With 3 bases removed from V and 4 bases from J, the gap between germline ends came to 21 bases. The DNA of the CDR3 is TGTGCCAGCAGCCACAAATACCCCGGGACTGACTTCTATGGCTACACCTTC. This translates into CASSHKYPGTDFYGYTF.

This chain joins TRBV7-2 and TRBJ2-2; 9 bases map to TRBD2. This CDR3 has 13 amino acids. The junction had 3 bases not matched to a gene; V was cut back by 7 bases and J by 6 bases. Looked up from germline, CDR1 is SGHTA and CDR2 is FQGNSA. The CDR3 loop is CASKQRGAGELFF. CDR3 nucleotide sequence: TGTGCCAGCAAACAGCGGGGGGCCGGGGAGCTGTTTTTT.

This sequence joins TRBV27 and TRBJ1-1, with TRBD1 as a possible D gene (6 bases). The CDR3 contains 16 residues. The germline gives CDR1 MNHEY, CDR2 SMNVEV (reference sequence). The V end lost 0 bases, the J end lost 7 bases, and 18 bases lay between the germline ends. Here the CDR3 reads CASSLSGTCLPFEAFF. CDR3 DNA sequence: TGTGCCAGCAGTTTATCGGGGACATGCCTTCCTTTTGAAGCTTTCTTT.

This clonotype was observed many times. The chain links TRBV7-8 to TRBJ2-1; 7 bases fit TRBD1. Per germline, CDR1 SGHVS and CDR2 FQNEAQ. Losses at the gene ends were 5 bases for V and 4 bases for J; bases not matched to a gene: 8. CDR3 length: 15 residues. The CDR3: CASSVRDRTYNEQFF. The DNA of the CDR3 is TGTGCCAGCAGCGTCCGGGACAGAACTTACAATGAGCAGTTCTTC.